These 12 T cell receptor beta chains came from one sample sequenced in a study of beta chain features in type 1 diabetes. Expressed TCRB transcripts were sequenced after all isolated RNA was converted to cDNA. The data were produced by immunoSEQ multiplex PCR, yet TCRdb's version contains in-frame clones alone and is incomplete. Among some 63,000 clones listed, about 48% were seen once. These TCRs' antigens remain unknown. Study-level findings and limits: In every one of the four CD4+ subsets, TCRB CDR3s were moderately but significantly shorter in Type 1 diabetes patients.

The sequenced material came from central memory CD4+ T cells from blood. These receptors were obtained from a man aged 30-40 years with type 1 diabetes.

CDR3 in DNA: TGTGCCTGGAGCCTGTTGCAGGACAATGAGCAGTTCTTC. As protein: CAWSLLQDNEQFF. V is TRBV30 and J is TRBJ2-1; D uncertain. This CDR3 region has 13 residues. CDR1 and CDR2 from the germline V gene are GTSNPN and SVGIG (reference sequence). V lost 3 bases and J 5 bases, leaving 11 bases between the germline ends.

The chain carries TRBV7-9 and TRBJ2-5; TRBD1 agrees at 9 bases. Trimming removed 6 bases from V and 5 bases from J; junction bases left unmatched: 10. CDR1 and CDR2 from the germline V gene are SEHNR and FQNEAQ (reference sequence). The CDR3 is 15 residues long. The CDR3 here is CASSSGTGRVETQYF. As DNA, the CDR3 is TGTGCCAGCAGTAGTGGGACAGGGCGTGTGGAGACCCAGTACTTC.

This chain connects TRBV7-9 to TRBJ2-5; 9 positions match TRBD1. Germline assignment: CDR1 SEHNR and CDR2 FQNEAQ (reference sequence). The trim removed 2 bases at V and 5 bases at J, leaving 9 bases unmatched. The CDR3 loop spans 16 amino acids. The CDR3 region is CASSLPTTGGSETQYF. The CDR3, as DNA: TGTGCCAGCAGCTTACCAACGACAGGGGGGAGCGAGACCCAGTACTTC.

The chain employs TRBV19 and TRBJ2-1; 8 positions match TRBD1. V lost 3 bases and J lost 2; bases outside the gene matches: 15. Germline values: CDR1 LNHDA, CDR2 SQIVND (reference sequence). CDR3 length: 19 amino acids. This CDR3 is CASSIWVRTGTRTYNEQFF. The CDR3 nucleotides are TGTGCCAGTAGTATTTGGGTACGGACAGGGACCAGGACCTACAATGAGCAGTTCTTC.

This clone has just a few counts. J is TRBJ2-6 and V is TRBV4-3, with TRBD1 as a possible D gene (6 bases). The V gene lost 0 bases and the J gene lost 0 bases, with 9 bases spanning the gap. The CDR3 loop spans 17 amino acids. The germline V gene encodes CDR1 LGHNA and CDR2 YSLEER. CDR3 loop: CASSQDQGFSGANVLTF. CDR3 in DNA: TGCGCCAGCAGCCAAGATCAGGGGTTCTCTGGGGCCAACGTCCTGACTTTC.

The rearrangement links TRBV18 to TRBJ1-1; D is possibly TRBD1 (6 bases). Germline V gene data show CDR1 as KGHSH and CDR2 as LQKENI. The V and J ends lost 2 bases and 1 base respectively, with 8 bases between them. This CDR3 spans 14 amino acids. CDR3 amino acids: CASSPNRENTEAFF. In DNA, the CDR3 is TGTGCCAGCTCACCAAACAGGGAGAACACTGAAGCTTTCTTT.

J is TRBJ1-2 and V is TRBV19; D is perhaps TRBD1 (6 bases). The CDR3 totals 14 residues. Looked up from germline, CDR1 is LNHDA and CDR2 is SQIVND (reference sequence). Trimming shortened V by 1 base and J by 4 bases, and 10 bases separated the two germline ends. CDR3 nucleotide sequence: TGTGCCAGTAGTATAGTTGGACAGATCTATGGCTACACCTTC. Translation gives CASSIVGQIYGYTF.

The rearrangement uses TRBV6-5 and TRBJ1-2, with 7 bases lining up with TRBD1. Germline V gene sequence: CDR1 MNHEY, CDR2 SVGAGI. The CDR3 is 14 amino acids. V dropped 5 bases and J dropped 2; count of bases not matched to a gene: 5. CDR3 in DNA: TGTGCCAGCAGTCGTGAGGGACAGAACTATGGCTACACCTTC. Translating it yields CASSREGQNYGYTF.

This chain links TRBV7-2 with TRBJ2-7; 9 nucleotides line up with TRBD2. The J segment lost 3 bases and the V segment lost 5 bases, leaving 8 bases of the junction unmatched. There are 15 residues in the CDR3. Germline CDR1 reads SGHTA; CDR2 reads FQGNSA. CDR3 in DNA: TGTGCCAGCAGCCAGGGACTAGCTCCTGGCTACGAGCAGTACTTC. It specifies CASSQGLAPGYEQYF.

The chain is built from TRBV5-1 and TRBJ2-6; the match to TRBD1 covers 7 bases. V shed 4 bases, J shed 2 bases, and the junction held 3 bases outside the gene matches. The CDR3 runs to 15 residues. The germline CDR1 and CDR2 sequences are SGHRS and YFSETQ. The CDR3 loop is CASSADRAGANVLTF. The CDR3 coding sequence is TGCGCCAGCAGCGCCGACAGGGCTGGGGCCAACGTCCTGACTTTC.

This chain links TRBV10-3 with TRBJ1-2; D is unresolved. This CDR3 contains 11 residues. V dropped 3 bases and J dropped 3 bases, with 2 bases sitting between them. Germline V gene data show CDR1 as ENHRY and CDR2 as SYGVKD. In DNA form, the CDR3 reads TGTGCCATCAGTGACTACTATGGCTACACCTTC. Its protein product is CAISDYYGYTF.

The DNA of the CDR3 is TGCGCCAGCAGCTGGGGACAGGGTAGCACCGGGGAGCTGTTTTTT. The encoded protein is CASSWGQGSTGELFF. V gene TRBV5-1 combines with J gene TRBJ2-2, with 9 bases that match TRBD1. From germline, CDR1 is SGHRS and CDR2 YFSETQ. V shed 3 bases, J shed 4 bases, and the junction held 4 bases outside the gene matches. The CDR3 totals 15 residues.